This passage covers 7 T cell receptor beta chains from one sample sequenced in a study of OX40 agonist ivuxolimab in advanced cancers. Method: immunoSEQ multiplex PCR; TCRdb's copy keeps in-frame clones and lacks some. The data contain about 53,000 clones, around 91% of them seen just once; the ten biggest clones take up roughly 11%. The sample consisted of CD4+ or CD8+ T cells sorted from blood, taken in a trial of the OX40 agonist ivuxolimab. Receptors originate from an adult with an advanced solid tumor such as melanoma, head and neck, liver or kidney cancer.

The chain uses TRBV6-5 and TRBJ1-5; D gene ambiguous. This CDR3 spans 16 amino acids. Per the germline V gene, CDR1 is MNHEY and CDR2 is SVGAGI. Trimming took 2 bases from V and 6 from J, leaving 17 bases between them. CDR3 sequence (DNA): TGTGCCAGCAGTTACCGAGATCCACCCCTCACTCAGCCCCAGCATTTT. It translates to CASSYRDPPLTQPQHF.

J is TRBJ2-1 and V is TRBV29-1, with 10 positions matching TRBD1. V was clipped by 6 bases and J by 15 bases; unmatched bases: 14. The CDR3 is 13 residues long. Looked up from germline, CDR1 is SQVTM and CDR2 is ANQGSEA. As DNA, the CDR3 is TGCAGCGTACGGACAGGGGGTGACACAACACGGTTCTTC. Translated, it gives CSVRTGGDTTRFF.

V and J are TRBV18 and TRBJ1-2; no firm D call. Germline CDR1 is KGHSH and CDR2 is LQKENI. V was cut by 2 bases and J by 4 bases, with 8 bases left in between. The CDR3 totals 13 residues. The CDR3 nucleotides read TGTGCCAGCTCACCAGGGAATGGCTATGGCTACACCTTC. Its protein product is CASSPGNGYGYTF. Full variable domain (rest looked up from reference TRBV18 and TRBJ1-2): NAGVMQNPRHLVRRRGQEARLRCSPMKGHSHVYWYRQLPEEGLKFMVYLQKENIIDESGMPKERFSAEFPKEGPSILRIQQVVRGDSAAYFCASSPGNGYGYTFGSGTRLTVV.

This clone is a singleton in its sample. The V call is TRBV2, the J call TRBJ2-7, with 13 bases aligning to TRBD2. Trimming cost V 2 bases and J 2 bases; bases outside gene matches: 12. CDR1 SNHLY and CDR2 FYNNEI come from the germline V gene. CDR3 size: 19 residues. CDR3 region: CASSESGTSGIGRPYEQYF. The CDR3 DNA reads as TGTGCCAGCAGTGAATCTGGGACTAGCGGGATTGGACGTCCCTACGAGCAGTACTTC.

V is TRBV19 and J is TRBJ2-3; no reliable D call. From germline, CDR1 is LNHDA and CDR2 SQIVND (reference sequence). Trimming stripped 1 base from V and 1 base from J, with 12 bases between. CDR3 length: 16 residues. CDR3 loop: CASSIVAGFGTDTQYF. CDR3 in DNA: TGTGCCAGTAGTATAGTCGCCGGGTTTGGCACAGATACGCAGTATTTT.

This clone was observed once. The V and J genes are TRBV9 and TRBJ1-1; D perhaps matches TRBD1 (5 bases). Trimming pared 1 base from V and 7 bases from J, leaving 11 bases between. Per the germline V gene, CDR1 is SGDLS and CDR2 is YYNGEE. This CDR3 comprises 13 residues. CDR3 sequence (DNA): TGTGCCAGCAGCGTAACCACAAGGGGTGAAGCTTTCTTT. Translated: CASSVTTRGEAFF.

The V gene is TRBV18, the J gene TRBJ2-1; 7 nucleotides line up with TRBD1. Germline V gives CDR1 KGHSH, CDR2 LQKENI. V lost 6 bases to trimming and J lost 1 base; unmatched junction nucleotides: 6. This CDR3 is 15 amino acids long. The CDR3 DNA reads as TGTGCCAGCTCGGATCCGGGACAGTCCTACAATGAGCAGTTCTTC. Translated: CASSDPGQSYNEQFF.